The T cell receptor beta chain described here comes from a study of shared clonotypes between healthy human individuals. The repertoire was sequenced with immunoSEQ multiplex PCR; TCRdb's copy has only in-frame clones and lacks some. Among more than 900,000 clones listed, approximately 80% were seen once. V shed 1 base and J shed 5 bases, with 14 bases lying between them. The CDR3 contains 15 residues. From germline, CDR1 is MDHEN and CDR2 SYDVKM. The V and J genes are TRBV28 and TRBJ2-5; D gene ambiguous. This receptor was taken from a man aged 18 to 30 in good health. Some clones in this sample may be carry-over from other donors' samples. Sequencing was carried out using memory CD4+ T cells from PBMCs. Stated subset: CD45RA-negative fraction. The CDR3 DNA follows: TGTGCCAGCAGTTTATCTGTCCCCACTGGGGAGACCCAGTACTTC. Amino acid sequence: CASSLSVPTGETQYF.